These 21 T cell receptor beta chains were all obtained from the same sample, sequenced in a study of blood T cell repertoires in COVID-19. Only in-frame clones appear in the TCRdb table, and some are missing; sequencing was by immunoSEQ multiplex PCR. Among roughly 380,000 clones listed, about nine tenths were seen once. Input material: peripheral blood. The receptors originated from a middle-aged woman with COVID-19, enrolled during active disease.

This clone was seen just once. The chain has TRBV29-1 and TRBJ2-3, with unresolved D. Trimming left V 4 bases short and J 6 bases short, with 11 bases between. Germline lookup yields CDR1 SQVTM and CDR2 ANQGSEA. CDR3 size: 12 residues. CDR3 amino acids: CSVGTPGDTQYF. The CDR3 DNA follows: TGCAGCGTTGGAACCCCCGGGGATACGCAGTATTTT.

Notes on this clone: This same CDR3 is encoded by further DNA sequences in the sample. DNA of the CDR3: TGTGCCAGCAGCTCGACTGGCTCCTACGAGCAGTACTTC. Translated, it gives CASSSTGSYEQYF. The chain is built from TRBV7-2 and TRBJ2-7; D is undetermined. The CDR3 has 13 residues. The ends were cut back, 4 bases at V and 0 bases at J, with 7 bases in the middle. Germline V gives CDR1 SGHTA, CDR2 FQGNSA. Based on the CDR3 plus reference TRBV7-2 and TRBJ2-7, the full variable domain is GAGVSQSPSNKVTEKGKDVELRCDPISGHTALYWYRQSLGQGLEFLIYFQGNSAPDKSGLPSDRFSAERTGGSVSTLTIQRTQQEDSAVYLCASSSTGSYEQYFGPGTRLTVT.

J is TRBJ2-3 and V is TRBV5-1; the match to TRBD2 covers 9 bases. The CDR3 has 14 amino acids. Germline loops: CDR1 SGHRS, CDR2 YFSETQ. V gave up 0 bases and J gave up 7 bases; unmatched junction bases: 3. This chain's CDR3 is CASSLDAGGNTQYF. CDR3 sequence (DNA): TGCGCCAGCAGCTTGGACGCGGGGGGGAATACGCAGTATTTT.

The gene calls are TRBV3-1 (or the pseudogene TRBV3-2) and TRBJ2-5, with D perhaps TRBD1 (5 bases). CDR1 LGHDT and CDR2 YNNKEL come from the germline V gene (reference sequence). This CDR3 has 15 amino acids. The V and J ends lost 1 base and 2 bases respectively, with 11 bases between them. CDR3 nucleotide sequence: TGTGCCAGCAGCCAAGGACTTACAGGACAAGAGACCCAGTACTTC. As protein: CASSQGLTGQETQYF.

This clone was counted a few times. This chain connects TRBV3-1 (or the pseudogene TRBV3-2) to TRBJ2-2; 14 bases align to TRBD2. Per the germline V gene, CDR1 is LGHDT and CDR2 is YNNKEL (reference sequence). V was clipped by 7 bases and J by 6 bases; unmatched bases: 10. The CDR3 is 17 residues long. The CDR3 region is CASTQGLAGVLAGELFF. CDR3 in DNA: TGTGCCAGCACTCAGGGACTAGCGGGAGTTCTCGCCGGGGAGCTGTTTTTT.

This clone appeared a single time. CDR3 nucleotide sequence: TGTGCCAGCAGCTCTTTTAACCGGAGGTACACGCAGTATTTT. Encoded protein: CASSSFNRRYTQYF. The V gene is TRBV7-9, the J gene TRBJ2-3; D may be TRBD2 (5 bases). CDR3 size: 14 residues. The germline V and J ends were trimmed by 4 bases and 9 bases, with 17 bases remaining between them. Germline CDR1 is SEHNR and CDR2 is FQNEAQ (reference sequence).

This clone was seen a single time. The rearrangement links TRBV28 to TRBJ1-4; no reliable D call. The CDR3 runs 13 residues. CDR1 and CDR2 (germline): MDHEN, SYDVKM. This CDR3 reads CATGRLTNEKLFF. The CDR3, as DNA: TGTGCTACGGGGAGGTTAACTAATGAAAAACTGTTTTTT.

The gene calls are TRBV20-1 and TRBJ1-2; TRBD1 aligns across 7 bases. Per germline, CDR1 DFQATT and CDR2 SNEGSKA (reference sequence). After removal of 5 bases from V and 7 bases from J, the junction contained 4 bases not matched to a gene. The CDR3 length is 11 residues. The CDR3 region is CSASTGIGYTF. The CDR3 DNA is TGCAGTGCTTCGACAGGGATTGGCTACACCTTC.

For the CDR3, the DNA is TGTGCCAGCGGATACAGGGGGGGGACTGAAGCTTTCTTT. Protein: CASGYRGGTEAFF. V is TRBV11-1 and J is TRBJ1-1; 8 bases match TRBD1. V lost 8 bases and J lost 5; bases outside the gene matches: 7. Looked up from germline, CDR1 is SGHAT and CDR2 is FQDESV (reference sequence). The CDR3 extends over 13 amino acids.

This chain joins TRBV6-6 and TRBJ1-4, with D possibly matching TRBD1 (5 bases). The CDR3 loop spans 12 amino acids. The V gene lost 11 bases and the J gene lost 4 bases, with 11 bases spanning the gap. The germline V gene has CDR1 MNHNY and CDR2 SVGAGI (reference sequence). The CDR3 loop is CAGGRNNEKLFF. In DNA, the CDR3 is TGTGCCGGGGGGAGGAATAATGAAAAACTGTTTTTT.

The rearrangement uses TRBV10-3 and TRBJ1-1; D gene uncertain. V lost 7 bases to trimming and J lost 0 bases, with 12 bases between them. Germline V CDR1 and CDR2: ENHRY, SYGVKD. This CDR3 region has 14 residues. Here the CDR3 reads CAITEAPVNTEAFF. CDR3 in DNA: TGTGCCATCACAGAGGCCCCGGTGAACACTGAAGCTTTCTTT.

The chain is built from TRBV5-1 and TRBJ1-2; TRBD1 matches at 9 bases. V shed 0 bases, J shed 3 bases, and the junction held 6 bases outside the gene matches. Germline V gene lookup returns CDR1 SGHRS and CDR2 YFSETQ. The CDR3 has 16 amino acids. CDR3 nucleotide sequence: TGCGCCAGCAGCTTGGACAGGGGGCAAGGGGACTATGGCTACACCTTC. It is translated as CASSLDRGQGDYGYTF.

J is TRBJ1-3 and V is TRBV9; D gene unclear. Germline assignment: CDR1 SGDLS and CDR2 YYNGEE. V dropped 0 bases and J dropped 0 bases, with 13 bases sitting between them. This CDR3 comprises 17 residues. The CDR3, as DNA: TGTGCCAGCAGCGTAGGTTTGACTGCTTACTCTGGAAACACCATATATTTT. Protein sequence: CASSVGLTAYSGNTIYF.

The genes are TRBV9 and TRBJ1-4; D might be TRBD1 (5 bases). Germline CDR1 reads SGDLS; CDR2 reads YYNGEE. This CDR3 contains 17 residues. V was shortened by 4 bases and J by 3 bases, with 19 bases between the two germline ends. CDR3 bases: TGTGCCAGCAGCTCGGGGGGTCTAAGGAGGGCTAATGAAAAACTGTTTTTT. Protein product: CASSSGGLRRANEKLFF.

The J gene is TRBJ1-1, the V gene TRBV9, with TRBD1 identical over 11 bases. This CDR3 has 14 residues. Trimming removed 3 bases from V and 4 bases from J; junction bases left unmatched: 2. Per the germline V gene, CDR1 is SGDLS and CDR2 is YYNGEE. In DNA form, the CDR3 reads TGTGCCAGCAGCGATGGGACAGGGGGCACTGAAGCTTTCTTT. Translation gives CASSDGTGGTEAFF.

This clone was seen a handful of times. This chain joins TRBV28 and TRBJ2-7; 8 bases match TRBD1. Germline CDR1 reads MDHEN; CDR2 reads SYDVKM. The CDR3 totals 15 residues. J gave up 2 bases and V 1 base, and 4 bases lay outside the gene matches. In DNA, the CDR3 is TGTGCCAGCAGTTTATCCGCAGGGGGCCCCTACGAGCAGTACTTC. Its protein product is CASSLSAGGPYEQYF.

Points on this clone: The same CDR3 is also encoded by other DNA sequences in this sample. The rearrangement links TRBV5-1 to TRBJ1-1, with D maybe TRBD1 (6 bases). The V end was cut by 3 bases, the J end by 1 base, with 10 bases between. From germline, CDR1 is SGHRS and CDR2 YFSETQ. CDR3 length equals 14 residues. The CDR3 reads CASSSDRPNTEAFF. CDR3 nucleotides: TGCGCCAGCAGCTCCGACAGGCCGAACACTGAAGCTTTCTTT.

This rearrangement joins TRBV4-2 to TRBJ2-5, with 14 bases matching TRBD2. The CDR3 extends over 16 amino acids. J gave up 5 bases and V 4 bases, and 6 bases lay outside the gene matches. The V gene's germline CDR1 is LGHNA and CDR2 YNFKEQ. The CDR3: CASSLPTSGGEETQYF. The CDR3 nucleotides are TGTGCCAGCAGCCTCCCGACTAGCGGGGGGGAGGAGACCCAGTACTTC.

This clone was seen only once. The rearrangement uses TRBV9 and TRBJ2-1, with D perhaps matching TRBD1 (5 bases). Trimming took off 5 bases at V and 10 bases at J, with 10 bases between the two ends. Germline loops: CDR1 SGDLS, CDR2 YYNGEE. There are 11 residues in the CDR3. As DNA, the CDR3 is TGTGCCAGCAGAGGGGATGGAGAGCAGTTCTTC. Amino acid sequence: CASRGDGEQFF.

This clone has a handful of counts. The rearrangement uses TRBV6-5 and TRBJ2-7; D unresolved. Germline CDR1 and CDR2: MNHEY and SVGAGI. V gave up 2 bases and J gave up 1 base, with 9 bases separating them. The CDR3 is 14 residues long. As DNA, the CDR3 is TGTGCCAGCAGTTACCCAGGTCGGTCCTACGAGCAGTACTTC. This sequence encodes CASSYPGRSYEQYF.

The chain combines TRBV28 with TRBJ1-6; D gene unclear. The CDR3 covers 14 residues. Trimming removed 3 bases from V and 7 bases from J, with 10 bases in between. Germline lookup yields CDR1 MDHEN and CDR2 SYDVKM. DNA of the CDR3: TGTGCCAGCAGTTTCGAGGGTGGAAATTCACCCCTCCACTTT. It translates to CASSFEGGNSPLHF.